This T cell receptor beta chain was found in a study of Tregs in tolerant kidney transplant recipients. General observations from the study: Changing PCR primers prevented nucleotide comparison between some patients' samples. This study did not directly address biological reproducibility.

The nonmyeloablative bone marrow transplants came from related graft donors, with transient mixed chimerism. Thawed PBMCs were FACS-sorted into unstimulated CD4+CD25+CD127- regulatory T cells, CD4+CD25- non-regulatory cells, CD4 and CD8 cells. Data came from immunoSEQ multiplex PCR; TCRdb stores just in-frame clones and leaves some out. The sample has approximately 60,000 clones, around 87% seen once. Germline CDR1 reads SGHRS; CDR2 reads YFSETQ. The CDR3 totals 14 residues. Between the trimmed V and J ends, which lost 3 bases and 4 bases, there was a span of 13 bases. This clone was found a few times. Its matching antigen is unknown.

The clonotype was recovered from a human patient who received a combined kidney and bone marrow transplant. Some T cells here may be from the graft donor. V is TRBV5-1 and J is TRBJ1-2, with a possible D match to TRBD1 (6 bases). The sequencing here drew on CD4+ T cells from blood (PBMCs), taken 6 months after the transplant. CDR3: CASSSDGGAYGYTF. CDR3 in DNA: TGCGCCAGCAGCTCTGACGGGGGGGCCTATGGCTACACCTTC.